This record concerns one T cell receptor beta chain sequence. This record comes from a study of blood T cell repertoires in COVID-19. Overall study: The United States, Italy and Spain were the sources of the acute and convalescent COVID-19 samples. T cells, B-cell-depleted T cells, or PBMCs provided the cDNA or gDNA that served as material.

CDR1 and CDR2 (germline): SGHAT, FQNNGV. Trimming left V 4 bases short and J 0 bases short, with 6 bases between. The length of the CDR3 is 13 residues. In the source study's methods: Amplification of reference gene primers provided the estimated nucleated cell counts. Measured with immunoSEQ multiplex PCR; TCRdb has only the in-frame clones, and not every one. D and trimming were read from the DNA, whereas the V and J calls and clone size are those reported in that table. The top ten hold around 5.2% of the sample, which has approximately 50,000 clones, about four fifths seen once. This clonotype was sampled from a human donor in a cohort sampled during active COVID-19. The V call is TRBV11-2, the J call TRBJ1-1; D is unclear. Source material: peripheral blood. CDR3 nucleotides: TGTGCCAGCAGCTCTGGAGTGAACACTGAAGCTTTCTTT. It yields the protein CASSSGVNTEAFF.